Listed here are 3 T cell receptor beta chains from one sample, sequenced in a study of blood T cells in healthy people across ages. A second roughly 6 to 11 cycle PCR used barcoded and J-beta primers. In TCRdb, the 5' RACE reads were re-called with MiXCR into one record per CDR3 protein. The table lists approximately 800,000 distinct CDR3 sequences, 53% of them singletons. Material for sequencing was blood. These receptors all come from a man older than 75 in good health.

This sequence joins TRBV5-1 and TRBJ2-1, with no clear D. CDR3 length equals 11 residues. Germline CDR1 reads SGHRS; CDR2 reads YFSETQ. Between the trimmed V and J ends, which lost 1 base and 11 bases, there was a span of 7 bases. The chain's CDR3 is CASSLNGQQFF. Written as DNA, the CDR3 is TGCGCCAGCAGCTTGAACGGGCAGCAGTTCTTC.

The V gene is TRBV6-2 or TRBV6-3, the J gene TRBJ2-5; D is uncertain. The J call is in doubt because the DNA end fits TRBJ2-7 better. CDR1 MNHEY and CDR2 SVGEGT come from the germline V gene. This CDR3 contains 17 residues. CDR3 in DNA: TGTGCCAGCAGTTACCACAGCCAATTCTTTAGTAAGCGCGAGCAGTACTTC. Translation: CASSYHSQFFSKREQYF.

The CDR3 loop is CATRDLPYEQYF. The CDR3 bases are TGTGCCACCCGGGACCTTCCCTACGAGCAGTACTTC. The chain links TRBV28 to TRBJ2-7, with D perhaps assigned TRBD1 or TRBD2 (5 bases each). V lost 10 bases and J lost 2, with 12 bases in between. This CDR3 has 12 amino acids. Germline V gene lookup returns CDR1 MDHEN and CDR2 SYDVKM.